This paragraph covers one T cell receptor beta chain sequence. The antigen is unknown. The source of the sample is a study of graft-versus-host responses after intestinal transplantation. The wider study: Anti-thymocyte globulin induction, then tacrolimus and steroids for about three years, went to all recipients. The study, taken as a whole, reports: GvH clones surfaced in recipient marrow, some emerging earlier in ileum or blood.

Only in-frame clones appear in the TCRdb table, and some are missing; sequencing was by immunoSEQ multiplex PCR. In the table there are 70,000 to 95,000 clones, 85% to 95% of which are singletons. V was cut by 9 bases and J by 9 bases, with 15 bases left in between. This CDR3 contains 12 residues. The germline V gene encodes CDR1 LNHDA and CDR2 SQIVND (reference sequence). The source material was unstimulated CD8+ T cells sorted from spleen or lymph node cells, sampled before transplant. The chain couples TRBV19 to TRBJ2-1; possibly TRBD2 for D (5 bases). The TCR sequence derives from a human donor who was the organ donor for an intestinal transplant. The CDR3: CASRLGGGEQFF. The CDR3 DNA sequence: TGTGCCAGCCGTCTAGGAGGAGGTGAGCAGTTCTTC.